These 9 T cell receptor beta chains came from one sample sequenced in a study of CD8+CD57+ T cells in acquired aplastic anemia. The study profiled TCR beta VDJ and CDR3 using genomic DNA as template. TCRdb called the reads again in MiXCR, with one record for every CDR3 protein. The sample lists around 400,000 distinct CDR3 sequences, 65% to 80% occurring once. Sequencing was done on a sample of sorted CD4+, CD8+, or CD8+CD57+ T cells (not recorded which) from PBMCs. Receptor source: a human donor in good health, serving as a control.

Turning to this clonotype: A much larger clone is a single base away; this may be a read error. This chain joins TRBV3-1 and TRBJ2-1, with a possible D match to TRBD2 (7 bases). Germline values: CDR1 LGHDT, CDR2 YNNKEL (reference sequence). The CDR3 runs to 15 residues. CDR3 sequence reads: CASSEEGGRNNGQFF. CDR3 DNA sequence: TGTGCCAGCAGTGAAGAGGGGGGGCGAAACAATGGGCAGTTCTTC.

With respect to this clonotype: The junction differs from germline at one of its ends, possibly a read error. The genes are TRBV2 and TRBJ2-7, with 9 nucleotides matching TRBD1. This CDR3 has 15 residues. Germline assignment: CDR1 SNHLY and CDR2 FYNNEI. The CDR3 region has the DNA TGTGCCAGCAGTTGGCTTGGACAGGGGATCACCGAGCAGTACTTT. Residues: CASSWLGQGITEQYF. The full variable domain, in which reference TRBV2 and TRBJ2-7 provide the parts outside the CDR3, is EPEVTQTPSHQVTQMGQEVILRCVPISNHLYFYWYRQILGQKVEFLVSFYNNEISEKSEIFDDQFSVERPDGSNFTLKIRSTKLEDSAMYFCASSWLGQGITEQYFGPGTRLTVT.

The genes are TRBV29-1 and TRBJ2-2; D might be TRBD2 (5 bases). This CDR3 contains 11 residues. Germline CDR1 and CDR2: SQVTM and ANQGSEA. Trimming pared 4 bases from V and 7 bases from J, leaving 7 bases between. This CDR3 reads CSVGTSGELFF. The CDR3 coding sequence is TGCAGCGTTGGAACTAGCGGGGAGCTGTTTTTT.

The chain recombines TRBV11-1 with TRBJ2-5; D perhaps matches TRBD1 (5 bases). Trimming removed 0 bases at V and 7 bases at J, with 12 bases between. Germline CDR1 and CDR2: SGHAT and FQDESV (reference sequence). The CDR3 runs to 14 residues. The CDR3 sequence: CASSLAPTTGTQYF. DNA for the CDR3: TGTGCCAGCAGCTTAGCCCCAACCACAGGGACCCAGTACTTC.

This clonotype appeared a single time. CDR3 in amino acids: CASSVAGEHVYEQYF. CDR3 in DNA: TGTGCCAGCAGCGTAGCAGGGGAGCATGTCTACGAGCAGTACTTC. V is TRBV9 and J is TRBJ2-7; perhaps TRBD1 as D (6 bases). The CDR3 totals 15 residues. Trimming shortened V by 0 bases and J by 3 bases, and 13 bases separated the two germline ends. Germline CDR1 SGDLS, CDR2 YYNGEE.

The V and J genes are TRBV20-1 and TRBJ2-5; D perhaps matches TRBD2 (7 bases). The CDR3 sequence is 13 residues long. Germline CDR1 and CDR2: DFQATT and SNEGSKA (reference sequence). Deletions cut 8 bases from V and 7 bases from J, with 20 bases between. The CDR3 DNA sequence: TGCAGTAAATCAGAGGGGGGGCCGGGGACCCAGTACTTC. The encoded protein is CSKSEGGPGTQYF.

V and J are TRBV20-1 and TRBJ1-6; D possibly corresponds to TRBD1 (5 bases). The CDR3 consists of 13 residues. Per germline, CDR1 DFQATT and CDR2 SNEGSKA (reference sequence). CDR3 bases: TGCAGCGTTGGGCAGGGCGCGTATTCACCCCTCCACTTT. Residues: CSVGQGAYSPLHF.

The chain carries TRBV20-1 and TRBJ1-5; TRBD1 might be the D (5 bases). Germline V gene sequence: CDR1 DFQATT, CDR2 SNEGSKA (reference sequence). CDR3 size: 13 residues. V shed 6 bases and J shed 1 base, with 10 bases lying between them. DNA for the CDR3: TGCAGTGCGGGGCCGCAGAGCAATCAGCCCCAGCATTTT. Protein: CSAGPQSNQPQHF.

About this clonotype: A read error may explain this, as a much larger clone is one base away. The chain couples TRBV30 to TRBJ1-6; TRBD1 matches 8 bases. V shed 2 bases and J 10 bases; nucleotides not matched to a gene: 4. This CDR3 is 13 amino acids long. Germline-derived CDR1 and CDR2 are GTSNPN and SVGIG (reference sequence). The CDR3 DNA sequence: TGTGCCTGGAGTTTACAGGGGGAATCACCCCTCCACTTT. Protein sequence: CAWSLQGESPLHF. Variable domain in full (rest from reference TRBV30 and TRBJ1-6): SQTIHQWPATLVQPVGSPLSLECTVEGTSNPNLYWYRQAAGRGLQLLFYSVGIGQISSEVPQNLSASRPQDRQFILSSKKLLLSDSGFYLCAWSLQGESPLHFGNGTRLTVT.